The 30 T cell receptor beta chains listed next were all sequenced from one sample in a study of Ad26.COV2.S vaccination and SARS-CoV-2 variants (dated by TCRdb to the early 2020s). The treatment or condition label, read with the paper, signifies: about 20 received Ad26.COV2.S at low or high dose, single or two shots; roughly 5 received placebo; per-sample allocation not given. Repertoires of vaccine and placebo recipients were sequenced from samples collected on day 63 after the first injection. The receptor library was made with the immunoSEQ multiplex PCR assay. TCRdb provides this immuneACCESS table in a form limited to in-frame rearrangements. Some clones are lacking; in checked studies, under half of them reflect an unresolved V gene, and why the rest are absent is not known. The sample table lists around 450,000 clones, roughly nine tenths of them with a count of one. Of the sample, about 1.5% is held by the ten largest clones.

The sample here was peripheral blood, taken in a trial of Ad26.COV2.S vaccine versus placebo. These receptor sequences come from a person between 18 and 60 years old who received the Ad26.COV2.S COVID-19 vaccine or a placebo.

The chain recombines TRBV18 with TRBJ2-1; 8 bases are shared with TRBD2. The CDR3 is made up of 17 amino acids. The germline V gene encodes CDR1 KGHSH and CDR2 LQKENI. J lost 7 bases, V lost 4 bases, and 15 bases had no gene match. This chain's CDR3 is CASSRTSRFLPRNEQFF. The CDR3 DNA reads TGTGCCAGCTCACGGACTAGCCGATTCCTTCCAAGGAATGAGCAGTTCTTC. Complete variable domain (other parts from reference TRBV18 and TRBJ2-1): NAGVMQNPRHLVRRRGQEARLRCSPMKGHSHVYWYRQLPEEGLKFMVYLQKENIIDESGMPKERFSAEFPKEGPSILRIQQVVRGDSAAYFCASSRTSRFLPRNEQFFGPGTRLTVL.

The rearrangement joins TRBV20-1 to TRBJ2-1, with unresolved D. The CDR3 runs 11 residues. Germline assignment: CDR1 DFQATT and CDR2 SNEGSKA (reference sequence). V was trimmed by 5 bases and J by 8 bases, leaving 10 bases between them. In nucleotides, the CDR3 is TGCAGTGCTCCCCTCGGTTATGAGCAGTTCTTC. Amino acid sequence: CSAPLGYEQFF.

This clone was recorded only once. The gene calls are TRBV3-1 (or the pseudogene TRBV3-2) and TRBJ2-1; 9 bases agree with TRBD2. There are 20 residues in the CDR3. The germline V gene encodes CDR1 LGHDT and CDR2 YNNKEL (reference sequence). V trimming: 6 bases; J trimming: 0 bases; junction bases outside the gene matches: 18. The CDR3 loop reads CASRPKKAGGNLSSYNEQFF. The CDR3 bases are TGTGCCAGCAGGCCAAAAAAGGCGGGAGGGAATTTAAGCTCCTACAATGAGCAGTTCTTC.

This clone was picked up one time. The chain couples TRBV24-1 to TRBJ1-2; weak D call: TRBD1 (5 bases). CDR1 KGHDR and CDR2 SFDVKD come from the germline V gene. The ends were cut back, 9 bases at V and 4 bases at J, with 23 bases in the middle. The CDR3 sequence is 16 residues long. The CDR3 sequence: CATDYTEAGTVYGYTF. CDR3 sequence (DNA): TGTGCCACCGATTATACCGAGGCAGGGACTGTCTATGGCTACACCTTC.

This clone occurred a few times. The chain uses TRBV4-1 and TRBJ1-5; 8 bases fit TRBD1. The V gene's germline CDR1 is MGHRA and CDR2 YSYEKL. The CDR3 has 16 amino acids. V lost 0 bases to trimming and J lost 2 bases; unmatched junction nucleotides: 3. Written as DNA, the CDR3 is TGCGCCAGCAGCCAAGATCAACAGGGGGGCAATCAGCCCCAGCATTTT. As protein: CASSQDQQGGNQPQHF.

This rearrangement joins TRBV4-1 to TRBJ1-4; D is undetermined. This CDR3 is 13 amino acids long. CDR1 and CDR2 (germline): MGHRA, YSYEKL. Deletions cut 0 bases from V and 5 bases from J, with 4 bases between. CDR3 DNA sequence: TGCGCCAGCAGCCAAGACTGGAATGAAAAACTGTTTTTT. Its translation is CASSQDWNEKLFF.

The chain is built from TRBV3-1 (or the pseudogene TRBV3-2) and TRBJ1-2; 7 bases are a match to TRBD1. Germline CDR1 and CDR2: LGHDT and YNNKEL (reference sequence). This CDR3 region has 14 residues. J was trimmed by 6 bases and V by 4 bases; bases with no gene match: 8. DNA of the CDR3: TGTGCCAGCAGCCTCAGGGGGGCAGGGCATGGCTACACCTTC. Amino acids: CASSLRGAGHGYTF.

The V and J genes are TRBV5-1 and TRBJ2-1; TRBD1 agrees at 12 bases. The CDR3 is made up of 17 amino acids. The V and J ends lost 3 bases and 12 bases, in that order; junction bases with no gene match: 16. Germline assignment: CDR1 SGHRS and CDR2 YFSETQ. CDR3 sequence: CASSWGGTGGPQVGQFF. The CDR3 coding sequence is TGCGCCAGCAGCTGGGGAGGGACAGGGGGCCCCCAGGTTGGGCAGTTCTTC.

The chain has TRBV5-1 and TRBJ2-3; D possibly matches TRBD1 or TRBD2 (5 bases each). Germline V CDR1 and CDR2: SGHRS, YFSETQ. The CDR3 totals 13 residues. V lost 0 bases and J 4 bases, leaving 6 bases between the germline ends. The CDR3 reads CASSLGGADTQYF. The CDR3 nucleotides read TGCGCCAGCAGCTTGGGAGGGGCAGATACGCAGTATTTT.

V is TRBV2 and J is TRBJ2-1; 10 nucleotides align to TRBD2. The trim removed 8 bases at V and 2 bases at J, leaving 9 bases unmatched. Germline V lookup: CDR1 SNHLY, CDR2 FYNNEI. The CDR3 has 16 amino acids. CDR3 in amino acids: CASVGPLAGAYNEQFF. For the CDR3, the DNA is TGTGCCAGCGTCGGTCCCCTAGCGGGAGCCTACAATGAGCAGTTCTTC.

This sequence joins TRBV18 and TRBJ2-3, with 7 positions matching TRBD1. The CDR3 length is 17 residues. J was trimmed by 8 bases and V by 6 bases; bases with no gene match: 20. CDR1 KGHSH and CDR2 LQKENI come from the germline V gene. The CDR3 sequence: CASSPRQGRSTGGTQYF. The DNA for the CDR3 is TGTGCCAGCTCCCCTAGACAGGGACGGTCGACTGGGGGTACGCAGTATTTT.

The gene calls are TRBV7-2 and TRBJ2-4; D is undetermined. The CDR3 has 16 amino acids. V was shortened by 5 bases and J by 0 bases, with 14 bases between the two germline ends. Per germline, CDR1 SGHTA and CDR2 FQGNSA. The CDR3 DNA is TGTGCCAGCAGCATGGTGGCAGAGATAGCCAAAAACATTCAGTACTTC. This encodes CASSMVAEIAKNIQYF.

The chain carries TRBV18 and TRBJ2-1; D unresolved. This CDR3 contains 14 residues. V was clipped by 0 bases and J by 0 bases, with 3 bases between them. The germline gives CDR1 KGHSH, CDR2 LQKENI. The DNA of the CDR3 is TGTGCCAGCTCACCACCGCACTCCTACAATGAGCAGTTCTTC. This sequence encodes CASSPPHSYNEQFF.

The rearrangement links TRBV18 to TRBJ1-1, with no clear D. V lost 2 bases, J lost 2 bases, and 15 bases lay in between. Per germline, CDR1 KGHSH and CDR2 LQKENI. This CDR3 region has 16 residues. The CDR3 bases are TGTGCCAGCTCACCAACAGCACAGCCGACTAACACTGAAGCTTTCTTT. Its translation: CASSPTAQPTNTEAFF.

V and J are TRBV5-4 and TRBJ2-7, with D possibly TRBD1 on 5 matching bases. Deletions cut 7 bases from V and 1 base from J, with 12 bases between. CDR1 and CDR2 from the germline V gene are SGHNT and YYREEE (reference sequence). The CDR3 length is 13 residues. CDR3 nucleotide sequence: TGTGCCAGCGGCAACAGGTCGTCCTACGAGCAGTACTTC. Protein: CASGNRSSYEQYF.

The genes are TRBV12-1 and TRBJ2-1; the DNA was not used to check the table's D call, TRBD2. TRBV12-1 is an annotated pseudogene. The CDR3 totals 20 residues. The CDR3 DNA follows: TGTGCCAGCAGCTCACCCCTCCGGACTCTCCACTACCTCTCCTACAATGAGCAGTTCTTC. This encodes CASSSPLRTLHYLSYNEQFF.

The rearrangement links TRBV6-4 to TRBJ2-1, with D tentatively TRBD1 (6 bases). CDR1 and CDR2 from the germline V gene are MRHNA and SNTAGT. The CDR3 totals 14 residues. V was shortened by 6 bases and J by 9 bases, with 18 bases between the two germline ends. For the CDR3, the DNA is TGTGCCAGCAGGGAAGTACAGGGATGGGGTGAGCAGTTCTTC. It yields the protein CASREVQGWGEQFF.

This clone has just one count. This chain joins TRBV4-3 and TRBJ1-2; D not certain. Germline assignment: CDR1 LGHNA and CDR2 YSLEER. This CDR3 region has 13 residues. Between the trimmed V and J ends, which lost 1 base and 4 bases, there was a span of 7 bases. In nucleotides, the CDR3 is TGCGCCAGCAGCCAAGGCAGTAGCTATGGCTACACCTTC. Amino acids: CASSQGSSYGYTF.

The J gene is TRBJ2-7, the V gene TRBV7-6; 7 nucleotides match TRBD1. The CDR3 has 14 residues. V lost 6 bases, J lost 2 bases, and 7 bases stayed unmatched. Per germline, CDR1 SGHVS and CDR2 FNYEAQ. The DNA for the CDR3 is TGTGCCAGCAGTTTCTCCGGGACAGCCTACGAGCAGTACTTC. It is translated as CASSFSGTAYEQYF.

The chain has TRBV9 and TRBJ2-1, with 10 nucleotides matching TRBD2. The J segment lost 10 bases and the V segment lost 0 bases, leaving 7 bases of the junction unmatched. CDR3 length: 15 residues. The V gene's germline CDR1 is SGDLS and CDR2 YYNGEE. The chain's CDR3 is CASSVGLAGSGEQFF. The CDR3 DNA reads TGTGCCAGCAGCGTAGGACTAGCGGGTTCTGGAGAGCAGTTCTTC.

Of note for this clone: Other DNA sequences in this specimen translate into the identical CDR3. V is TRBV7-9 and J is TRBJ1-4; 9 bases line up with TRBD1. This CDR3 region has 15 residues. Germline values: CDR1 SEHNR, CDR2 FQNEAQ (reference sequence). V lost 1 base to trimming and J lost 7 bases; unmatched junction nucleotides: 4. The CDR3 coding sequence is TGTGCCAGCAGCTTAGGGGACAGGGATGGTGAAAAACTGTTTTTT. As protein: CASSLGDRDGEKLFF.

The V gene is TRBV4-1, the J gene TRBJ2-5, with unresolved D. Trimming stripped 1 base from V and 3 bases from J, with 6 bases between. Germline CDR1 MGHRA, CDR2 YSYEKL. This CDR3 has 13 residues. The CDR3 sequence: CASSQGGEETQYF. In nucleotides, the CDR3 is TGCGCCAGCAGCCAAGGAGGAGAAGAGACCCAGTACTTC.

This chain links TRBV7-9 with TRBJ2-2; 11 nucleotides align to TRBD2. The ends lost 5 bases at V and 4 bases at J; junction bases unmatched: 12. The germline V gene has CDR1 SEHNR and CDR2 FQNEAQ (reference sequence). The CDR3 runs 18 residues. The CDR3 DNA sequence: TGTGCCAGCAGCCCCCAAACTAGCGGGGGCTGGGGCACCGGGGAGCTGTTTTTT. The encoded protein is CASSPQTSGGWGTGELFF.

This sequence joins TRBV19 and TRBJ2-1; maybe TRBD1 (5 bases). This CDR3 region has 12 residues. In germline, CDR1 is LNHDA, CDR2 SQIVND (reference sequence). V was pared by 6 bases and J by 9 bases, with 12 bases between. CDR3 region: CASRLRGGEQFF. The CDR3 nucleotides are TGTGCCAGTAGACTTAGGGGTGGTGAGCAGTTCTTC.

The rearrangement uses TRBV6-5 and TRBJ2-2; either TRBD1 or TRBD2 may fit D (6 bases each). The ends were cut back, 0 bases at V and 6 bases at J, with 11 bases in the middle. Germline V gene lookup returns CDR1 MNHEY and CDR2 SVGAGI. CDR3 length: 15 residues. The CDR3 loop reads CASSYSGGMAGELFF. CDR3 sequence (DNA): TGTGCCAGCAGTTACTCAGGGGGGATGGCCGGGGAGCTGTTTTTT.

V and J are TRBV28 and TRBJ1-1; TRBD1 is a possible D gene (6 bases). Germline V gene data show CDR1 as MDHEN and CDR2 as SYDVKM. V lost 7 bases, J lost 4 bases, and 19 bases lay in between. CDR3 length: 15 amino acids. This CDR3 is CASTQGGARGTEAFF. CDR3 DNA: TGTGCCAGCACCCAAGGGGGGGCGCGTGGCACTGAAGCTTTCTTT.

The chain uses TRBV7-9 and TRBJ1-3, with D hard to call. Germline CDR1 SEHNR, CDR2 FQNEAQ (reference sequence). The V and J ends lost 2 bases and 3 bases respectively, with 23 bases between them. The length of the CDR3 is 19 residues. This CDR3 is CASSLPRGGPTPYGNTIYF. CDR3 coding DNA: TGTGCCAGCAGCTTACCCCGGGGAGGTCCTACCCCCTATGGAAACACCATATATTTT.

The rearrangement links TRBV6-2 or TRBV6-3 to TRBJ1-1, with TRBD1 as a possible D gene (6 bases). CDR1 is MNHEY, CDR2 SVGEGT, per germline. There are 15 residues in the CDR3. Trimming took off 5 bases at V and 2 bases at J, with 15 bases between the two ends. CDR3 amino acids: CASSQGTTVNTEAFF. In DNA form, the CDR3 reads TGTGCCAGCAGTCAGGGGACGACAGTCAACACTGAAGCTTTCTTT.

This chain uses TRBV27 with TRBJ2-7; possibly TRBD1 or TRBD2 for D (6 bases each). From germline, CDR1 is MNHEY and CDR2 SMNVEV (reference sequence). V was pared by 6 bases and J by 2 bases, with 23 bases between. The CDR3 has 17 amino acids. In DNA, the CDR3 is TGTGCCAGCAGAAAAGGTGGGGGGACACTGATAGCCTACGAGCAGTACTTC. This gives the protein CASRKGGGTLIAYEQYF.

The rearrangement uses TRBV28 and TRBJ2-4, with D perhaps matching TRBD2 (5 bases). The CDR3 length is 15 residues. V lost 7 bases, J lost 0 bases, and 13 bases lay in between. Germline CDR1 MDHEN, CDR2 SYDVKM. This CDR3 reads CASTSLEGAKNIQYF. The DNA for the CDR3 is TGTGCCAGCACCTCCTTAGAGGGAGCCAAAAACATTCAGTACTTC.